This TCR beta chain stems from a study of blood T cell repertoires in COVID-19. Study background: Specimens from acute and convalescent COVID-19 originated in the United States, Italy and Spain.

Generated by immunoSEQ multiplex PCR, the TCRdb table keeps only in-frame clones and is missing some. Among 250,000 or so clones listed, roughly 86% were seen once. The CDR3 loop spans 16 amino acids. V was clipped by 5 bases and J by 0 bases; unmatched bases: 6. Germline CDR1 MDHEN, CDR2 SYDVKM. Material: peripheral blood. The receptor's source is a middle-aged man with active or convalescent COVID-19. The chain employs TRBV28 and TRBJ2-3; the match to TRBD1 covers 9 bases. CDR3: CASSPLGTGSTDTQYF. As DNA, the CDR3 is TGTGCCAGCAGTCCTCTCGGGACAGGGAGCACAGATACGCAGTATTTT.